The next 31 T cell receptor beta chains were all read from a single sample in a study of CD8+CD57+ T cells in acquired aplastic anemia. It was genomic DNA that served as the template for profiling TCR beta VDJ and CDR3. TCRdb analysed the reads with MiXCR anew, one entry per CDR3 protein. Found here are about 420,000 distinct CDR3 sequences, about 70% of them singletons; the top ten hold approximately 4%. The specimen sequenced was sorted CD4+, CD8+, or CD8+CD57+ T cells (not recorded which) from PBMCs. The receptors here all came from a human donor in good health, serving as a control.

This clonotype has just one count. The rearrangement uses TRBV7-8 and TRBJ2-7; D unresolved. Germline V gene data show CDR1 as SGHVS and CDR2 as FQNEAQ. CDR3 length equals 17 residues. The ends were cut back, 2 bases at V and 6 bases at J, with 23 bases in the middle. CDR3 in amino acids: CASSLNGAQNSALEQYF. CDR3 coding DNA: TGTGCCAGCAGCTTAAACGGCGCCCAGAATTCGGCCCTCGAGCAGTACTTC.

Notes on this clonotype: This sequence may be a read error, since a much larger clone differs from it by one base. The conserved phenylalanine or tryptophan normally closing the CDR3 is absent here, so this likely arose from a read error. This rearrangement joins TRBV24-1 to TRBJ1-1; TRBD1 agrees at 7 bases. CDR1 KGHDR and CDR2 SFDVKD come from the germline V gene. The CDR3 has 15 residues. With 2 bases clipped from V and 6 bases from J, the junction kept 8 bases outside the gene matches. In nucleotides, the CDR3 is TGTGCCACCAGTGATTCGAAATTCCAGGGGGCTGAAGCTTTCTGT. This translates into CATSDSKFQGAEAFC.

The chain uses TRBV24-1 and TRBJ1-2, with D unclear. Germline assignment: CDR1 KGHDR and CDR2 SFDVKD. The CDR3 extends over 12 amino acids. Trimming stripped 10 bases from V and 8 bases from J, with 16 bases between. CDR3: CATGLRAEGYTF. The DNA of the CDR3 is TGTGCCACAGGGTTGAGGGCGGAAGGCTACACCTTC.

Note on this clonotype: A read error is possible here, since a much larger clone lies one base away. This chain connects TRBV27 to TRBJ1-4, with D possibly being TRBD1 (5 bases). CDR1 and CDR2 (germline): MNHEY, SMNVEV (reference sequence). The CDR3 sequence is 14 residues long. Trimming removed 6 bases at V and 7 bases at J, with 15 bases between. CDR3 sequence: CASRHQGPSEKLFF. The CDR3, as DNA: TGTGCCAGCAGACATCAGGGACCGTCTGAAAAACTGTTTTTT.

The J gene is TRBJ2-7, the V gene TRBV7-9; no clear D gene. Deletions cut 3 bases from V and 9 bases from J, with 9 bases between. This CDR3 comprises 11 residues. Germline CDR1 and CDR2: SEHNR and FQNEAQ (reference sequence). The CDR3 DNA is TGTGCCAGCAGCTTCGACTGCGGGCAGTACTTC. This translates into CASSFDCGQYF.

Comment on this clonotype: One junction end disagrees with the germline gene, perhaps due to a read error. This sequence joins TRBV7-8 and TRBJ1-6; D is undetermined. There are 16 residues in the CDR3. The germline V gene has CDR1 SGHVS and CDR2 FQNEAQ. The CDR3 DNA reads as TGTGCCACCAGCCGTGATCGCGGCAGGAACTTTTCATCCCTCCACTTT. This sequence encodes CATSRDRGRNFSSLHF.

This clonotype was recorded many times. The DNA for the CDR3 is TGTGCCATCCAGGAGGATTCCGCTAACTATGGCTACACCTTC. Its translation: CAIQEDSANYGYTF. The V and J genes are TRBV10-3 and TRBJ1-2, with unresolved D. The V gene lost 8 bases and the J gene lost 0 bases, with 13 bases spanning the gap. The CDR3 totals 14 residues. Germline V gene sequence: CDR1 ENHRY, CDR2 SYGVKD.

As DNA, the CDR3 is TGTGCCAGCAGCTGGAATCTGAACACTGAAGCTTTCTTT. Protein: CASSWNLNTEAFF. The gene calls are TRBV7-3 and TRBJ1-1; the D is unclear. This CDR3 is 13 amino acids long. Germline assignment: CDR1 SGHTA and CDR2 FQGTGA. V was trimmed by 4 bases and J by 0 bases, leaving 6 bases between them. The whole variable domain, filled in from reference TRBV7-3 and TRBJ1-1, reads GAGVSQTPSNKVTEKGKYVELRCDPISGHTALYWYRQSLGQGPEFLIYFQGTGAADDSGLPNDRFFAVRPEGSVSTLKIQRTERGDSAVYLCASSWNLNTEAFFGQGTRLTVV.

On this clonotype: A much larger clone differs from this one at a single base, so this may be a read error. V is TRBV6-1 and J is TRBJ2-7, with 7 bases lining up with TRBD2. The CDR3 has 14 residues. CDR1 and CDR2 (germline): MNHNS, SASEGT. J gave up 0 bases and V 6 bases, and 5 bases lay outside the gene matches. The CDR3 DNA sequence: TGTGCCAGCAGGGCCGCGGGGGACTCCTACGAGCAGTACTTC. Its protein is CASRAAGDSYEQYF.

Notes on this clonotype: The conserved phenylalanine or tryptophan normally closing the CDR3 is absent here, so this likely arose from a read error. The DNA is omitted, as the CDR3 cannot be located on it reliably, and the CDR3 follows TCRdb's listing. The genes are TRBV7-9 and TRBJ1-1. Germline V lookup: CDR1 SEHNR, CDR2 FQNEAQ (reference sequence). The CDR3 contains 13 residues when both ends are counted. The CDR3 sequence: CASSLAGLTDAFG.

This chain uses TRBV19 with TRBJ1-2, with a possible D match to TRBD1 (5 bases). This CDR3 has 14 residues. Trimming took off 3 bases at V and 6 bases at J, with 14 bases between the two ends. Looked up from germline, CDR1 is LNHDA and CDR2 is SQIVND (reference sequence). Here the CDR3 DNA reads TGTGCCAGTAGTATCCGGGGGGAAAAGGATGGCTACACCTTC. It encodes CASSIRGEKDGYTF.

The table lists this clonotype with many counts. This chain links TRBV3-1 with TRBJ2-5; D is ambiguous. The germline V and J ends were trimmed by 2 bases and 1 base, with 11 bases remaining between them. The CDR3 length is 15 residues. CDR1 and CDR2 (germline): LGHDT, YNNKEL (reference sequence). CDR3 nucleotides: TGTGCCAGCAGCCAATTCGGGCAGGCCCAAGAGACCCAGTACTTC. The encoded protein is CASSQFGQAQETQYF.

The rearrangement joins TRBV7-9 to TRBJ2-7; D is perhaps TRBD1 (5 bases). The V gene's germline CDR1 is SEHNR and CDR2 FQNEAQ (reference sequence). Trimming shortened V by 5 bases and J by 9 bases, and 17 bases separated the two germline ends. The length of the CDR3 is 13 residues. In nucleotides, the CDR3 is TGTGCCAGCAGCGAGCCTCCAGGGTTGACGCAGTACTTC. Encoded protein: CASSEPPGLTQYF.

The chain recombines TRBV20-1 with TRBJ1-6; D gene unclear. The germline gives CDR1 DFQATT, CDR2 SNEGSKA (reference sequence). The CDR3 covers 13 residues. Between the trimmed V and J ends, which lost 6 bases and 10 bases, there was a span of 16 bases. Here the CDR3 reads CSASVQDGSPLHF. DNA of the CDR3: TGCAGTGCCAGCGTCCAGGACGGGTCACCCCTCCACTTT.

This clonotype was counted many times. The V call is TRBV5-1, the J call TRBJ1-1; TRBD1 matches 8 bases. V gave up 3 bases and J gave up 0 bases; unmatched junction bases: 1. The CDR3 consists of 14 residues. The germline CDR1 and CDR2 sequences are SGHRS and YFSETQ. CDR3 sequence (DNA): TGCGCCAGCAGCTCGACAGGGGTGAACACTGAAGCTTTCTTT. It codes for CASSSTGVNTEAFF.

This clonotype was observed at least ten times. The chain joins TRBV9 to TRBJ2-3; perhaps TRBD2 as D (7 bases). This CDR3 contains 15 residues. Germline V gene data show CDR1 as SGDLS and CDR2 as YYNGEE. Trimming shortened V by 3 bases and J by 6 bases, and 17 bases separated the two germline ends. The CDR3 DNA follows: TGTGCCAGCAGCGCTACTAGAGGGGGGGGGGATACGCAGTATTTT. Protein product: CASSATRGGGDTQYF.

The chain couples TRBV9 to TRBJ1-6; TRBD1 might be the D (5 bases). The germline gives CDR1 SGDLS, CDR2 YYNGEE. This CDR3 is 15 amino acids long. The ends were cut back, 5 bases at V and 10 bases at J, with 19 bases in the middle. The DNA for the CDR3 is TGTGCCAGCAGTTACTCGATCGGGGCCAGGTCACCCCTCCACTTT. Amino acid sequence: CASSYSIGARSPLHF.

The rearrangement links TRBV5-4 to TRBJ2-7, with D unresolved. The CDR3 loop spans 14 amino acids. Germline-derived CDR1 and CDR2 are SGHNT and YYREEE (reference sequence). V shed 4 bases and J shed 3 bases, with 14 bases lying between them. CDR3 protein: CASSPCSANYEQYF. CDR3 nucleotide sequence: TGTGCCAGCAGCCCCTGCTCGGCAAACTACGAGCAGTACTTC.

With regard to this clonotype: At one of its ends the junction is not consistent with the germline gene, which may arise from a read error. J is TRBJ2-2 and V is TRBV7-8; D ambiguous. CDR1 SGHVS and CDR2 FQNEAQ come from the germline V gene. The CDR3 loop spans 14 amino acids. The CDR3 region has the DNA TGTGCCAGCAGCCCCAGGACCAAGTACGAAGAGACCCAGTTT. Protein product: CASSPRTKYEETQF.

The chain uses TRBV7-2 and TRBJ1-6, with D possibly being TRBD1 (5 bases). The CDR3 totals 15 residues. V was cut by 6 bases and J by 17 bases, with 26 bases left in between. CDR1 and CDR2 from the germline V gene are SGHTA and FQGNSA. CDR3 loop: CASRGMNGDDEQFHF. CDR3 bases: TGTGCCAGCAGGGGTATGAACGGGGACGATGAGCAGTTCCACTTT.

This clonotype appeared many times. The J gene is TRBJ2-1, the V gene TRBV7-2; 7 positions agree with TRBD2. J was trimmed by 0 bases and V by 5 bases; bases with no gene match: 4. CDR1 SGHTA and CDR2 FQGNSA come from the germline V gene. The CDR3 runs to 15 residues. CDR3 sequence (DNA): TGTGCCAGCAGCCAGGAGCGGGGCTCCTACAATGAGCAGTTCTTC. Translated: CASSQERGSYNEQFF. Supplemented by reference TRBV7-2 and TRBJ2-1, the full variable domain reads GAGVSQSPSNKVTEKGKDVELRCDPISGHTALYWYRQSLGQGLEFLIYFQGNSAPDKSGLPSDRFSAERTGGSVSTLTIQRTQQEDSAVYLCASSQERGSYNEQFFGPGTRLTVL.

Regarding this clonotype: The final CDR3 position lacks the conserved phenylalanine or tryptophan, pointing to a likely read error. No DNA is shown, since the ends of the CDR3 on it are uncertain; the CDR3 is the one TCRdb lists. The chain uses TRBV7-3 and TRBJ1-5; the table's D call of TRBD1 was not tested on the DNA. The germline V gene has CDR1 SGHTA and CDR2 FQGTGA. The CDR3 spans 13 amino acids, including both terminal residues. The CDR3 protein is CASSVADRENQPI.

Written as DNA, the CDR3 is TGTGCCAGCAGCATCACGTGCCCGGGCACAGAGACGCTGTTTTTT. This gives the protein CASSITCPGTETLFF. The chain combines TRBV7-2 with TRBJ2-2; D ambiguous. CDR1 is SGHTA, CDR2 FQGNSA, per germline. There are 15 residues in the CDR3. V gave up 5 bases and J gave up 13 bases, with 23 bases separating them.

Points on this clonotype: Being one base from a much bigger clone, this may be a read error. The chain employs TRBV5-5 and TRBJ1-4, with a possible D match to TRBD1 (6 bases). The germline V gene has CDR1 SGHKS and CDR2 YYEKEE (reference sequence). The length of the CDR3 is 16 residues. V lost 4 bases and J 2 bases, leaving 15 bases between the germline ends. CDR3: CASSLTGAGTNEKLFF. In nucleotides, the CDR3 is TGTGCCAGCAGCCTGACGGGGGCTGGGACTAATGAAAAACTGTTTTTT.

The table lists this clonotype with many counts. The gene calls are TRBV20-1 and TRBJ1-1; 8 bases line up with TRBD1. CDR3 size: 15 residues. CDR1 is DFQATT, CDR2 SNEGSKA, per germline (reference sequence). Trimming cost V 5 bases and J 1 base; bases outside gene matches: 9. The CDR3 DNA sequence: TGCAGTGCTCCACCCGCCGGGACAGGGAACACTGAAGCTTTCTTT. Translated, it gives CSAPPAGTGNTEAFF.

This clonotype has a handful of counts. This chain joins TRBV10-3 and TRBJ2-1; D is perhaps TRBD2 (6 bases). The V end was cut by 6 bases, the J end by 3 bases, with 9 bases between. Germline CDR1 ENHRY, CDR2 SYGVKD. The CDR3 is made up of 13 amino acids. The CDR3 spells CAIRGGGYNEQFF. CDR3 nucleotide sequence: TGTGCCATCAGGGGAGGCGGCTACAATGAGCAGTTCTTC.

The sample holds a few counts of this clonotype. This may be a read error, as it is one base from a much larger clone. The chain is built from TRBV7-2 and TRBJ2-7, with D hard to call. Germline-derived CDR1 and CDR2 are SGHTA and FQGNSA. This CDR3 is built from 12 residues. V gave up 5 bases and J gave up 12 bases, with 17 bases separating them. This chain's CDR3 is CASSPPGGPWYF. For the CDR3, the DNA is TGTGCCAGCAGCCCTCCTGGCGGCCCCTGGTACTTC.

Concerning this clonotype: The junction differs from germline at one of its ends, possibly a read error. The chain combines TRBV7-2 with TRBJ2-2, with a tentative D call TRBD2 (5 bases). The CDR3 extends over 13 amino acids. Germline assignment: CDR1 SGHTA and CDR2 FQGNSA. The CDR3 DNA reads TGTGCCAGCAGATTAGGGAGCTCCGGGGAGCTGTTTTTT. This encodes CASRLGSSGELFF.

This chain connects TRBV29-1 to TRBJ1-1; 8 bases agree with TRBD1. The CDR3 sequence is 13 residues long. The germline V gene encodes CDR1 SQVTM and CDR2 ANQGSEA. The CDR3 sequence is CAVDGQGNTEAFF. DNA of the CDR3: TGCGCCGTCGACGGACAGGGGAACACTGAAGCTTTCTTT.

This chain uses TRBV4-3 with TRBJ1-1; D ambiguous. With 6 bases removed from V and 0 bases from J, the gap between germline ends came to 8 bases. CDR1 and CDR2 (germline): LGHNA, YSLEER. The CDR3 is 13 residues long. The CDR3 coding sequence is TGCGCCAGCAGAAGGTTCCTGAACACTGAAGCTTTCTTT. Protein product: CASRRFLNTEAFF.

The CDR3: CATPKRDLQSPLHF. DNA for the CDR3: TGTGCCACCCCTAAGCGGGACCTCCAATCACCCCTCCACTTT. The V gene is TRBV24-1, the J gene TRBJ1-6, with D possibly matching TRBD1 (5 bases). This CDR3 spans 14 amino acids. V lost 9 bases and J lost 10, with 18 bases in between. Looked up from germline, CDR1 is KGHDR and CDR2 is SFDVKD.